The rows below give T cell receptor beta chains drawn from one sample of a study of blood T cell repertoires in COVID-19. Profiled with immunoSEQ multiplex PCR; TCRdb holds only in-frame clones, not every one. The table has about 59,000 clones, 91% seen once; the top ten hold about 8.1%. Sequencing used peripheral blood. Receptor source: a human donor in a cohort sampled during active COVID-19. Both conserved end residues are part of each CDR3. Fields, in order: J gene, clone size, D gene, V gene, CDR3 DNA, CDR3 protein. The D gene is left open where the match is weak. The size entry is marked missing in some rows and otherwise reads once, few, many or a size class.

TRBJ1-1 NA NA TRBV3-1/TRBV3-2 TGTGCCAGCAGCCACCTGGAGTACACTGAAGCTTTCTTT CASSHLEYTEAFF
TRBJ1-3 NA NA TRBV10-3 TGTGCCATCAGTGCGGCAGGGGAGTCTGGAAACACCATATATTTT CAISAAGESGNTIYF
TRBJ2-1 NA TRBD2 TRBV19 TGTGCCAGTACATGGACTAGCGGGAGAGACTCCTACAATGAGCAGTTCTTC CASTWTSGRDSYNEQFF
TRBJ2-2 NA NA TRBV25-1 TGTGCCAGCAGCAAACAGGACACCGGGGAGCTGTTTTTT CASSKQDTGELFF
TRBJ2-4 NA NA TRBV21-1 TGTGCCAGCAGCAAAGCGTCAAACTCCGGGGGTCCCAAAAACATTCAGTACTTC CASSKASNSGGPKNIQYF
TRBJ1-3 once NA TRBV29-1 TGCAGCGTTACATCCTTCAGTTCCTCAGACTCTGGAAACACCATATATTTT CSVTSFSSSDSGNTIYF
TRBJ2-7 once TRBD2 TRBV15 TGTGCCACCAGGAGGGAGAGGACTAGCGGGAGCTACGAGCAGTACTTC CATRRERTSGSYEQYF
TRBJ1-4 NA NA TRBV15 TGTGCCACCAGCAGAGATCAGGACAGATCAGATTTT CATSRDQDRSDF
TRBJ2-1 NA TRBD2 TRBV5-1 TGCGCCAGCAGCTTGACTAGCGGGCCTTACAATGAGCAGTTCTTC CASSLTSGPYNEQFF
TRBJ2-5 once NA TRBV19 TGTGCCAGTACCAAGAGCGAGGTCCAGCAAGAGACCCAGTACTTC CASTKSEVQQETQYF
TRBJ1-1 NA TRBD1 TRBV2 TGTGCCAGCAGGTTTAACAGGGGGTCCGTTGACACTGAAGCTTTCTTT CASRFNRGSVDTEAFF
TRBJ2-2 NA NA TRBV11-2 TGTGCCAGCAGCTCCGCCGGCCTGAGGACCGGGGAGCTGTTTTTT CASSSAGLRTGELFF
TRBJ2-2 NA NA TRBV9 TGTGCCAGCAGCGTAGGGGGGGAACCCACCGGGGAGCTGTTTTTT CASSVGGEPTGELFF
TRBJ2-3 few NA TRBV9 TGTGCCAGCAGCCAGACAGGTCTACCAGATACGCAGTATTTT CASSQTGLPDTQYF
TRBJ2-1 NA TRBD2 TRBV6-5 TGTGCCAGCACCGGGCTAGCGGAGTACAATGAGCAGTTCTTC CASTGLAEYNEQFF
TRBJ2-3 NA TRBD2 TRBV4-1 TGCGCCAGCAGCCAAGCCCTAGCGGGAGGGATACAAGATACGCAGTATTTT CASSQALAGGIQDTQYF
TRBJ2-7 NA NA TRBV9 TGTGCCAGCAGCGTAGTGGTGGGCAGGGGCGAGCAGTACTTC CASSVVVGRGEQYF
TRBJ1-2 NA NA TRBV27 TGTGCCAGCAGTTTATCCCAGGGAAACCCGTACGGCTACACCTTC CASSLSQGNPYGYTF
TRBJ2-2 NA NA TRBV7-6 TGTGCCAGCAGCTTAGAGTCAGAGAACACCGGGGAGCTGTTTTTT CASSLESENTGELFF
TRBJ2-5 NA TRBD1 TRBV5-1 TGCGCCAGCACCCCAGGACAGGCTGGGGAGACCCAGTACTTC CASTPGQAGETQYF
TRBJ2-1 NA TRBD2 TRBV25-1 TGTGCCAGCAGGCCGGGGGGTTACAATGAGCAGTTCTTC CASRPGGYNEQFF
TRBJ1-1 NA NA TRBV19 TGTGCCAGTAGTGAGGGAGGAACTGAAGCTTTCTTT CASSEGGTEAFF
TRBJ2-3 once NA TRBV19 TGTGCCAGTAGGTATCAGCGAAACACAGATACGCAGTATTTT CASRYQRNTDTQYF
TRBJ2-7 few TRBD2 TRBV19 TGTGCCAGTAGTTCAACGGGAGGGGCCTACGAGCAGTACTTC CASSSTGGAYEQYF
TRBJ2-5 NA TRBD2 TRBV6-5 TGTGCCAGCAGTTACTCTAGCGGGGCGTACCAAGAGACCCAGTACTTC CASSYSSGAYQETQYF
TRBJ1-5 NA TRBD1 TRBV4-2 TGTGCCAGCAGCCAAACAGGGGCGTATAGCAATCAGCCCCAGCATTTT CASSQTGAYSNQPQHF
TRBJ2-3 NA NA TRBV7-8 TGTGCCAGCAGCTTATCGAGGAGGCTCACAGATACGCAGTATTTT CASSLSRRLTDTQYF
TRBJ2-1 NA TRBD2 TRBV5-4 TGTGCCAGCAGCGCCGGGGGACTAGCGATTAACAATGAGCAGTTCTTC CASSAGGLAINNEQFF
TRBJ2-7 NA TRBD2 TRBV7-9 TGTGCCAGCAGCCGTACCCCTAGCGGGGGGCCCTACGAGCAGTACTTC CASSRTPSGGPYEQYF
TRBJ1-1 NA TRBD1 TRBV7-9 TGTGCCAGCAGCAAAATGGACAGGGTTACTGAAGCTTTCTTT CASSKMDRVTEAFF
TRBJ2-7 NA NA TRBV28 TGTGCCAGCAGCCAATTCGCACAGGTTTCCTACGAGCAGTACTTC CASSQFAQVSYEQYF
TRBJ2-1 NA TRBD2 TRBV28 TGTGCCAGCAGTTCGACTAGCGTGGAGCAGTTCTTC CASSSTSVEQFF
TRBJ2-3 NA TRBD2 TRBV5-1 TGCGCCAGCAGCAGAATGGGACTAGAGGTCACAGATACGCAGTATTTT CASSRMGLEVTDTQYF
TRBJ2-3 once NA TRBV5-1 TGCGCCAGCAGACCCCAGGGTGCCCTCCTCGGAGATACGCAGTATTTT CASRPQGALLGDTQYF
TRBJ1-5 once NA TRBV4-1 TGCGCCAGCAGCCAAGGAAGACAGGTGAAGCCCCAGCATTTT CASSQGRQVKPQHF
TRBJ1-1 NA NA TRBV7-9 TGTGCCAGCAGCTTAGAGACGGGGATGGCTTTCTTT CASSLETGMAFF
TRBJ2-5 NA TRBD2 TRBV7-3 TGTGCCAGCAGGTCCGCCGGGACTAGCGGGGAAGAGACCCAGTACTTC CASRSAGTSGEETQYF
TRBJ2-1 NA TRBD1 TRBV18 TGTGCCAGCTCACCGAGACAGGGGCCGTCCAATGAGCAGTTCTTC CASSPRQGPSNEQFF
TRBJ1-2 once NA TRBV19 TGTGCCAGGTGTGGAACAGGATACTATGGCTACACCTTC CARCGTGYYGYTF
TRBJ2-2 NA TRBD1 TRBV5-1 TGCGCCAGCAGCTTGGATTCAACACAGGGGGCTGATACCGGGGAGCTGTTTTTT CASSLDSTQGADTGELFF
TRBJ1-1 NA TRBD1 TRBV5-1 TGCGCCAGCAGCAGGACAGGGGACGACACTGAAGCTTTCTTT CASSRTGDDTEAFF
TRBJ2-7 NA NA TRBV5-6 TGTGCCAGCAGCTTGCGGACAACTACCTACGAGCAGTACTTC CASSLRTTTYEQYF
TRBJ1-1 NA TRBD1 TRBV30 TGTGCCTGGAGCGACAGGGGCCGAGGGTCTGAAGCTTTCTTT CAWSDRGRGSEAFF
TRBJ2-7 NA NA TRBV6-5 TGTGCCAGCACCCCCGGAGGGAGCTCCTACGAGCAGTACTTC CASTPGGSSYEQYF
TRBJ2-2 NA TRBD2 TRBV18 TGTGCCACCATAAAACTAGCGGGAGCACGCGGGCCGAAGACCGGGGAGCTGTTTTTT CATIKLAGARGPKTGELFF
TRBJ1-5 NA NA TRBV2 TGTGCCAGCAGCGCCGGGACAAGCAATCAGCCCCAGCATTTT CASSAGTSNQPQHF
TRBJ2-5 NA NA TRBV19 TGTGCCAGTAGTATAGGCCAGTTGTTCGAGACCCAGTACTTC CASSIGQLFETQYF
TRBJ2-1 NA NA TRBV2 TGTGCCAGCAGTCTGGAGGGGACCAATGAGCAGTTCTTC CASSLEGTNEQFF
TRBJ1-2 NA NA TRBV3-1/TRBV3-2 TGTGCCAGCAGCCAAGGACTGACAGTCTCCTTTGGCTACACCTTC CASSQGLTVSFGYTF
TRBJ2-7 NA NA TRBV5-1 TGCGCCAGCAGCTTGGTCGTTAGTCCCTACGAGCAGTACTTC CASSLVVSPYEQYF
TRBJ2-5 NA NA TRBV2 TGTGCCAGCAGGGAGGGCAAAGGGTTCCGGCAAGAGACCCAGTACTTC CASREGKGFRQETQYF
TRBJ2-1 NA TRBD2 TRBV6-4 TGTGCCAGCAGTGAGAATAGCGGGGACTACAATGAGCAGTTCTTC CASSENSGDYNEQFF
TRBJ2-1 NA TRBD2 TRBV4-2 TGTGCCAGCAGCCAAGATAGGCTCCCGCTAGCGGGAGTAGAGCAGTTCTTC CASSQDRLPLAGVEQFF
TRBJ2-2 NA TRBD2 TRBV15 TGTGCCACCAGCGGACCTCAAGGACTAGCGGGAGTGATGGGGGAGCTGTTTTTT CATSGPQGLAGVMGELFF
TRBJ1-6 NA TRBD1 TRBV9 TGTGCCAGCAGCGTAGGCCTGGCAGGGGGCAATTCACCCCTCCACTTT CASSVGLAGGNSPLHF